The 2 T cell receptor beta chains listed next were all sequenced from one sample in a study of T cells in Graves' hyperthyroidism and ophthalmopathy. Amplified regions were TCR beta CDR3 sequences from RNA transcripts. First-round RT-PCR targeting the TCR CDR3 was performed with the HTBI primer set. TCRdb recomputed calls from the multiplex PCR reads with MiXCR, one row per CDR3 protein. The repertoire holds about 420,000 distinct CDR3 sequences, with around 13% as singletons. Sequencing used blood. These receptors were collected from a young woman with Graves' hyperthyroidism.

This clonotype has ten or more counts. The rearrangement uses TRBV27 and TRBJ2-1; 9 bases map to TRBD2. CDR3 length: 15 amino acids. V lost 5 bases to trimming and J lost 3 bases; unmatched junction nucleotides: 5. The V gene's germline CDR1 is MNHEY and CDR2 SMNVEV (reference sequence). The CDR3 coding sequence is TGTGCCAGCAGTAAAGAGCGGGGGGACTACAATGAGCAGTTCTTC. Its protein is CASSKERGDYNEQFF.

This clonotype was counted at least ten times. The rearrangement joins TRBV11-2 to TRBJ1-2; 7 nucleotides agree with TRBD1. V lost 5 bases to trimming and J lost 6 bases; unmatched junction nucleotides: 9. The germline CDR1 and CDR2 sequences are SGHAT and FQNNGV. The CDR3 totals 14 residues. The CDR3 bases are TGTGCCAGCAGCGTTGACAGGGTGGTCGATGGCTACACCTTC. It specifies CASSVDRVVDGYTF.